This passage covers 22 T cell receptor beta chains from one sample sequenced in a study of T cells after yellow fever vaccination. TCRdb processed the 5' RACE reads anew with MiXCR; each CDR3 protein has one entry. The data contain approximately 550,000 distinct CDR3 sequences, roughly 19% of them singletons. The specimen was PBMCs, collected 15 days after the yellow fever booster vaccination. Receptor source: a man between 25 and 39 years old who received the YFV17D yellow fever vaccine.

The chain uses TRBV20-1 and TRBJ1-4; D is perhaps TRBD1 (5 bases). Trimming shortened V by 6 bases and J by 6 bases, and 17 bases separated the two germline ends. The CDR3 consists of 14 residues. Germline V gene sequence: CDR1 DFQATT, CDR2 SNEGSKA (reference sequence). The CDR3 reads CSALPGPWDEKLFF. CDR3 sequence (DNA): TGCAGTGCATTACCGGGACCCTGGGATGAAAAACTGTTTTTT.

The genes are TRBV20-1 and TRBJ2-1, with a weak D call TRBD2 (6 bases). Trimming removed 6 bases from V and 8 bases from J, with 20 bases in between. The CDR3 runs 14 residues. The germline V gene has CDR1 DFQATT and CDR2 SNEGSKA (reference sequence). The CDR3: CSAKITTRLYEQFF. CDR3 sequence (DNA): TGCAGTGCAAAAATCACGACTAGACTTTATGAGCAGTTCTTC.

A few counts support this clonotype. The chain couples TRBV27 to TRBJ1-4; TRBD1 aligns across 7 bases. V dropped 4 bases and J dropped 5; count of bases not matched to a gene: 4. The CDR3 sequence is 14 residues long. Per the germline V gene, CDR1 is MNHEY and CDR2 is SMNVEV (reference sequence). CDR3 DNA sequence: TGTGCCAGCAGTTACACAGGGGCCAATGAAAAACTGTTTTTT. Its translation is CASSYTGANEKLFF.

This clonotype was counted between two and nine times. The chain recombines TRBV7-9 with TRBJ2-3; a possible D gene is TRBD1 (6 bases). In germline, CDR1 is SEHNR, CDR2 FQNEAQ (reference sequence). This CDR3 has 15 amino acids. V dropped 1 base and J dropped 3 bases, with 11 bases sitting between them. The CDR3 nucleotides are TGTGCCAGCAGCTTAGGAGGGGGAAAAACAGATACGCAGTATTTT. Its translation: CASSLGGGKTDTQYF.

This clonotype has more than one count but fewer than ten. V usage is TRBV6-5 and J usage is TRBJ2-7; TRBD1 might be the D (6 bases). Germline-derived CDR1 and CDR2 are MNHEY and SVGAGI. The length of the CDR3 is 14 residues. V lost 2 bases to trimming and J lost 2 bases, with 10 bases between them. The CDR3 loop reads CASSYGDTTYEQYF. In nucleotides, the CDR3 is TGTGCCAGCAGTTACGGGGACACTACCTACGAGCAGTACTTC.

This clonotype was observed a few times. CDR3 nucleotide sequence: TGTGCCAGCAGCTTATCCTTAGCGGGAGGGCTAAATACGCAGTATTTT. It specifies CASSLSLAGGLNTQYF. J is TRBJ2-3 and V is TRBV7-2; 11 bases align to TRBD2. Germline loops: CDR1 SGHTA, CDR2 FQGNSA. With 2 bases clipped from V and 7 bases from J, the junction kept 8 bases outside the gene matches. The CDR3 totals 16 residues.

The rearrangement uses TRBV20-1 and TRBJ2-5; tentative D call: TRBD2 (6 bases). The CDR3 contains 14 residues. Germline CDR1 reads DFQATT; CDR2 reads SNEGSKA (reference sequence). V shed 3 bases and J shed 5 bases, with 16 bases lying between them. The CDR3 is CSASRGPAGETQYF. CDR3 in DNA: TGCAGTGCTAGTCGGGGCCCGGCGGGGGAGACCCAGTACTTC.

In its sample, this clonotype was seen a few times. The DNA for the CDR3 is TGTGCCTGGATGACCAGTGACTCGAACACTGAAGCTTTCTTT. Protein: CAWMTSDSNTEAFF. The chain couples TRBV30 to TRBJ1-1; no clear D gene. This CDR3 comprises 14 residues. V was cut by 4 bases and J by 1 base, with 13 bases left in between. CDR1 is GTSNPN and CDR2 is SVGIG in the germline V gene (reference sequence). The variable domain in full, completed from reference TRBV30 and TRBJ1-1, reads SQTIHQWPATLVQPVGSPLSLECTVEGTSNPNLYWYRQAAGRGLQLLFYSVGIGQISSEVPQNLSASRPQDRQFILSSKKLLLSDSGFYLCAWMTSDSNTEAFFGQGTRLTVV.

This clonotype was detected only a few times. The rearrangement joins TRBV29-1 to TRBJ2-1; 10 bases are shared with TRBD2. Germline V gene sequence: CDR1 SQVTM, CDR2 ANQGSEA. The CDR3 is 13 amino acids. Trimming at V came to 3 bases and at J to 6 bases, leaving 2 bases not matched to a gene. The CDR3 reads CSVERTSGNEQFF. CDR3 bases: TGCAGCGTTGAGAGGACTAGCGGCAATGAGCAGTTCTTC.

The chain has TRBV10-3 and TRBJ2-5; D unresolved. Trimming removed 5 bases at V and 3 bases at J, with 13 bases between. Looked up from germline, CDR1 is ENHRY and CDR2 is SYGVKD. This CDR3 is built from 14 residues. DNA of the CDR3: TGTGCCATCAGTCCGGGCAGTAAGAAAGAGACCCAGTACTTC. Encoded protein: CAISPGSKKETQYF.

Only a few counts were recorded for this clonotype. As DNA, the CDR3 is TGTGCCAGCAAAAACCTTGAGACCCAGTACTTC. It yields the protein CASKNLETQYF. The chain carries TRBV12-3 or TRBV12-4 and TRBJ2-5; D is unclear. This CDR3 has 11 amino acids. V was cut by 7 bases and J by 5 bases, with 8 bases left in between.

This chain joins TRBV20-1 and TRBJ2-7; perhaps TRBD1 as D (6 bases). The V and J ends lost 5 bases and 6 bases respectively, with 20 bases between them. The CDR3 is 14 residues long. In germline, CDR1 is DFQATT, CDR2 SNEGSKA (reference sequence). The CDR3 loop is CSAVKQLQGREQYF. The CDR3 region has the DNA TGCAGTGCTGTAAAACAACTGCAGGGGCGCGAGCAGTACTTC.

The V call is TRBV5-1, the J call TRBJ2-7, with D possibly TRBD2 on 6 matching bases. Trimming shortened V by 0 bases and J by 6 bases, and 16 bases separated the two germline ends. CDR1 and CDR2 (germline): SGHRS, YFSETQ. The CDR3 is 15 residues long. The CDR3 is CASSLVDPGVGEQYF. CDR3 sequence (DNA): TGCGCCAGCAGCTTGGTCGATCCGGGGGTTGGCGAGCAGTACTTC.

V gene TRBV7-3 combines with J gene TRBJ2-1, with D perhaps being TRBD1 or TRBD2 (5 bases each). Germline loops: CDR1 SGHTA, CDR2 FQGTGA. The CDR3 is 19 amino acids. The ends were cut back, 4 bases at V and 0 bases at J, with 22 bases in the middle. The CDR3 nucleotides read TGTGCCAGCAGCTCCGCGGACTGGGATCAGGGTAGCTCCTACAATGAGCAGTTCTTC. Its translation is CASSSADWDQGSSYNEQFF. The full variable domain, completed using reference TRBV7-3 and TRBJ2-1, is GAGVSQTPSNKVTEKGKYVELRCDPISGHTALYWYRQSLGQGPEFLIYFQGTGAADDSGLPNDRFFAVRPEGSVSTLKIQRTERGDSAVYLCASSSADWDQGSSYNEQFFGPGTRLTVL.

The chain is built from TRBV6-2 or TRBV6-3 and TRBJ2-3; D call uncertain. Germline values: CDR1 MNHEY, CDR2 SVGEGT. V shed 8 bases and J shed 6 bases, with 3 bases lying between them. The CDR3 totals 9 residues. The CDR3 loop reads CASWDTQYF. CDR3 coding DNA: TGTGCCAGCTGGGATACGCAGTATTTT.

V and J are TRBV6-1 and TRBJ2-5, with 9 positions matching TRBD2. The CDR3 covers 16 residues. CDR1 and CDR2 from the germline V gene are MNHNS and SASEGT. The J segment lost 2 bases and the V segment lost 7 bases, leaving 11 bases of the junction unmatched. Written as DNA, the CDR3 is TGTGCCAGCAACCAAATTAGCGGGAGTAGTCAAGAGACCCAGTACTTC. Its protein product is CASNQISGSSQETQYF.

This clonotype was detected a few times. The V call is TRBV20-1, the J call TRBJ2-5; no clear D gene. Per germline, CDR1 DFQATT and CDR2 SNEGSKA (reference sequence). Trimming left V 3 bases short and J 2 bases short, with 16 bases between. This CDR3 region has 15 residues. The DNA of the CDR3 is TGCAGTGCTAGCTCGACTCCAAGAGTACAAGAGACCCAGTACTTC. Translation gives CSASSTPRVQETQYF.

This chain links TRBV6-2 or TRBV6-3 with TRBJ2-2; D is uncertain. The CDR3 spans 13 residues. V was trimmed by 2 bases and J by 9 bases, leaving 10 bases between them. CDR1 is MNHEY, CDR2 SVGEGT, per germline. CDR3 loop: CASSYEASRELFF. The CDR3 region has the DNA TGTGCCAGCAGTTACGAGGCATCCCGGGAGCTGTTTTTT.

This clonotype was observed many times. The rearrangement joins TRBV27 to TRBJ2-3; possibly TRBD1 for D (6 bases). Germline CDR1 is MNHEY and CDR2 is SMNVEV (reference sequence). V lost 0 bases and J 3 bases, leaving 7 bases between the germline ends. The CDR3 consists of 14 residues. CDR3 coding DNA: TGTGCCAGCAGTTTATCGGGGGCAACAGATACGCAGTATTTT. It specifies CASSLSGATDTQYF.

The V call is TRBV7-9, the J call TRBJ2-5; 10 bases fit TRBD1. J gave up 3 bases and V 4 bases, and 8 bases lay outside the gene matches. Germline V CDR1 and CDR2: SEHNR, FQNEAQ (reference sequence). The CDR3 runs to 16 residues. The CDR3 sequence: CASSSGQGEWEETQYF. In DNA form, the CDR3 reads TGTGCCAGCAGCTCCGGACAGGGGGAGTGGGAAGAGACCCAGTACTTC.

This clonotype was observed a few times. The V and J genes are TRBV28 and TRBJ2-7; 13 bases are a match to TRBD2. CDR1 is MDHEN, CDR2 SYDVKM, per germline. The CDR3 extends over 18 amino acids. With 3 bases clipped from V and 2 bases from J, the junction kept 10 bases outside the gene matches. In nucleotides, the CDR3 is TGTGCCAGCAGTTTTGGAACTAGCGGGAGGGTCGCCACCTACGAGCAGTACTTC. Amino acids: CASSFGTSGRVATYEQYF.

The chain carries TRBV29-1 and TRBJ2-7; TRBD2 is a possible D gene (5 bases). Trimming left V 4 bases short and J 0 bases short, with 10 bases between. This CDR3 has 13 residues. Germline CDR1 SQVTM, CDR2 ANQGSEA. In DNA form, the CDR3 reads TGCAGCGTTGGTTTAGGACTCTCCTACGAGCAGTACTTC. Amino acid sequence: CSVGLGLSYEQYF.